One sample yielded the 9 T cell receptor beta chains listed below, sequenced in a study of blood T cell repertoires in COVID-19. The repertoire was sequenced with immunoSEQ multiplex PCR; TCRdb's copy has only in-frame clones and lacks some. The sample lists about 160,000 clones, less than 85% seen once, with approximately 18% in the top ten. Sample: PBMCs or T cells enriched from blood (not recorded which). The receptors were gathered from a man aged 55-75 years who had recovered from COVID-19.

The gene calls are TRBV5-6 and TRBJ2-7; 7 bases fit TRBD2. Per the germline V gene, CDR1 is SGHDT and CDR2 is YYEEEE. V shed 2 bases, J shed 2 bases, and the junction held 10 bases outside the gene matches. The length of the CDR3 is 16 residues. CDR3 region: CASSFRRDYSPYEQYF. CDR3 sequence (DNA): TGTGCCAGCAGCTTCCGACGGGACTACTCCCCCTACGAGCAGTACTTC. Combining the CDR3 with reference TRBV5-6 and TRBJ2-7 gives the whole variable domain DAGVTQSPTHLIKTRGQQVTLRCSPKSGHDTVSWYQQALGQGPQFIFQYYEEEERQRGNFPDRFSGHQFPNYSSELNVNALLLGDSALYLCASSFRRDYSPYEQYFGPGTRLTVT.

This chain connects TRBV29-1 to TRBJ2-1, with a possible D match to TRBD1 (7 bases). Germline loops: CDR1 SQVTM, CDR2 ANQGSEA. V was cut by 3 bases and J by 0 bases, with 21 bases left in between. The CDR3 length is 18 residues. CDR3 sequence (DNA): TGCAGCGTTGATGGGCTTATAGGGGGCGGGGACTCCTACAATGAGCAGTTCTTC. Amino acids: CSVDGLIGGGDSYNEQFF.

This clone was found once. The V gene is TRBV21-1, the J gene TRBJ1-5; the tabulated D call, TRBD1, remains unverified against the DNA. TRBV21-1 is designated a pseudogene. The CDR3 is 14 residues long. CDR3 residues: CASSRTGPNQPQHF. Here the CDR3 DNA reads TGTGCCAGCAGTCGGACAGGACCAAATCAGCCCCAGCATTTT.

The J gene is TRBJ1-1, the V gene TRBV13; 10 bases are a match to TRBD1. V lost 5 bases and J lost 4; bases outside the gene matches: 7. There are 15 residues in the CDR3. From germline, CDR1 is PRHDT and CDR2 FYEKMQ (reference sequence). CDR3 sequence reads: CASSPLRQGATEAFF. In DNA, the CDR3 is TGTGCCAGCAGCCCTCTTAGACAGGGGGCCACTGAAGCTTTCTTT.

This clone was seen more than once but under ten times. The rearrangement uses TRBV5-6 and TRBJ2-5; D may be TRBD2 (6 bases). This CDR3 spans 14 amino acids. Germline V gene data show CDR1 as SGHDT and CDR2 as YYEEEE. V was cut by 0 bases and J by 14 bases, with 20 bases left in between. CDR3 region: CASSLALFQDYLYF. Here the CDR3 DNA reads TGTGCCAGCAGCTTGGCCCTGTTTCAGGACTACCTCTACTTC.

This clone was detected only a few times. The genes are TRBV20-1 and TRBJ2-5; TRBD1 agrees at 9 bases. With 3 bases clipped from V and 5 bases from J, the junction kept 10 bases outside the gene matches. CDR1 and CDR2 from the germline V gene are DFQATT and SNEGSKA (reference sequence). The length of the CDR3 is 15 residues. CDR3 sequence: CSASFGDRASETQYF. CDR3 bases: TGCAGTGCTAGTTTTGGGGACAGGGCATCGGAGACCCAGTACTTC.

The chain combines TRBV2 with TRBJ2-7; D possibly corresponds to TRBD2 (6 bases). Between the trimmed V and J ends, which lost 2 bases and 3 bases, there was a span of 11 bases. The CDR3 consists of 14 residues. Germline CDR1 SNHLY, CDR2 FYNNEI. CDR3 sequence (DNA): TGTGCCAGCAGTGAATACGGGAGTCTCTACGAGCAGTACTTC. Translated, it gives CASSEYGSLYEQYF. Full variable domain (outside the CDR3, taken from reference TRBV2 and TRBJ2-7): EPEVTQTPSHQVTQMGQEVILRCVPISNHLYFYWYRQILGQKVEFLVSFYNNEISEKSEIFDDQFSVERPDGSNFTLKIRSTKLEDSAMYFCASSEYGSLYEQYFGPGTRLTVT.

The V call is TRBV7-9, the J call TRBJ1-4; D gene ambiguous. The V gene's germline CDR1 is SEHNR and CDR2 FQNEAQ (reference sequence). V lost 5 bases and J 8 bases, leaving 15 bases between the germline ends. The CDR3 covers 14 residues. CDR3 coding DNA: TGTGCCAGCAGCCCTACGGGGAGGGAAGAAAAACTGTTTTTT. It encodes CASSPTGREEKLFF.

In its sample, this clone was seen a few times. The rearrangement uses TRBV18 and TRBJ1-3; D unresolved. The CDR3 totals 18 residues. Trimming took 2 bases from V and 0 from J, leaving 17 bases between them. Germline values: CDR1 KGHSH, CDR2 LQKENI. CDR3 sequence reads: CASSPTSSSVSSGNTIYF. The CDR3 bases are TGTGCCAGCTCACCAACCAGTTCCAGCGTAAGCTCTGGAAACACCATATATTTT.